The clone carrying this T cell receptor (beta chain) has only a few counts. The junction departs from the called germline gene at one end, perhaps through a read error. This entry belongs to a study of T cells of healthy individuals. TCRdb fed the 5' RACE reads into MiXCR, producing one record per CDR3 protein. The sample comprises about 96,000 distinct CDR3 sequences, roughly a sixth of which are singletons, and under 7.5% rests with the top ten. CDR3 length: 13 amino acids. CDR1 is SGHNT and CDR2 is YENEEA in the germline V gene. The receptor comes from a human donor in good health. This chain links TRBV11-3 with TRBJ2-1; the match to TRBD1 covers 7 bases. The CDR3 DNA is TGTGCCAGCAGCTTAACAGGGGACAATGAGCAGCTCTTC. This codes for CASSLTGDNEQLF.